These 28 T cell receptor beta chains share one sample of origin, sequenced in a study of OX40 agonist ivuxolimab in advanced cancers. This table comes from immunoSEQ multiplex PCR, and its TCRdb copy is limited to in-frame clones, with some not included. The sample carries tens of thousands of clones, roughly 91% recorded once. This specimen consisted of CD4+ or CD8+ T cells sorted from blood, obtained in a trial of the OX40 agonist ivuxolimab. Source of these receptors: an adult with an advanced solid tumor such as melanoma, head and neck, liver or kidney cancer.

The count of this clone is one. V and J are TRBV10-3 and TRBJ1-5, with 7 positions matching TRBD1. The CDR3 loop spans 14 amino acids. Germline CDR1 is ENHRY and CDR2 is SYGVKD. Germline trimming cut 6 bases from V and 5 bases from J; bases unmatched to any gene: 7. The CDR3 DNA follows: TGTGCCATCAGGGAGACAGGGACGGATCAGCCCCAGCATTTT. Residues: CAIRETGTDQPQHF.

The genes are TRBV28 and TRBJ1-2, with 10 bases matching TRBD1. With V trimmed by 2 bases and J by 9 bases, 6 bases remained unmatched. This CDR3 is 14 amino acids long. The germline V gene has CDR1 MDHEN and CDR2 SYDVKM. The CDR3 bases are TGTGCCAGCAGTTTACTGACAGGGGGCATTAGCTACACCTTC. As protein: CASSLLTGGISYTF.

The V and J genes are TRBV9 and TRBJ1-2; D perhaps matches TRBD1 (5 bases). CDR1 is SGDLS, CDR2 YYNGEE, per germline. This CDR3 comprises 13 residues. Trimming stripped 4 bases from V and 4 bases from J, with 11 bases between. This chain's CDR3 is CASSMGRTYGYTF. The CDR3, as DNA: TGTGCCAGCAGCATGGGACGGACCTATGGCTACACCTTC.

The chain uses TRBV7-3 and TRBJ2-5; D might be TRBD1 (6 bases). Germline loops: CDR1 SGHTA, CDR2 FQGTGA. The CDR3 runs to 13 residues. The V gene lost 5 bases and the J gene lost 4 bases, with 11 bases spanning the gap. CDR3 in amino acids: CASSPGGPETQYF. The CDR3 DNA reads as TGTGCCAGCAGCCCTGGGGGCCCAGAGACCCAGTACTTC.

The chain carries TRBV7-9 and TRBJ2-5; tentatively, D is TRBD1 (5 bases). Germline V CDR1 and CDR2: SEHNR, FQNEAQ (reference sequence). Trimming removed 1 base from V and 7 bases from J, with 13 bases in between. The CDR3 loop spans 14 amino acids. The CDR3 coding sequence is TGTGCCAGCAGCTTAGGCCAGGGCGGCGGGACCCAGTACTTC. It is translated as CASSLGQGGGTQYF.

The CDR3 coding sequence is TGTGCCAGCAGTGCACATGGAGCACCTAACTATGGCTACACCTTC. Its translation: CASSAHGAPNYGYTF. The gene calls are TRBV28 and TRBJ1-2; no firm D call. V was shortened by 5 bases and J by 0 bases, with 13 bases between the two germline ends. This CDR3 spans 15 amino acids. Germline CDR1 is MDHEN and CDR2 is SYDVKM.

The chain couples TRBV7-9 to TRBJ1-1, with D tentatively TRBD1 (5 bases). The V end was cut by 3 bases, the J end by 1 base, with 6 bases between. Per the germline V gene, CDR1 is SEHNR and CDR2 is FQNEAQ (reference sequence). This CDR3 spans 13 amino acids. CDR3 coding DNA: TGTGCCAGCAGCTTCGGGACGAACACTGAAGCTTTCTTT. As protein: CASSFGTNTEAFF.

The CDR3 coding sequence is TGTGCCAGCAGCTTAGCAGGGGCTGGAAACACCATATATTTT. Translating it yields CASSLAGAGNTIYF. This chain uses TRBV7-8 with TRBJ1-3; maybe TRBD1 (5 bases). The germline CDR1 and CDR2 sequences are SGHVS and FQNEAQ. The CDR3 totals 14 residues. The germline V and J ends were trimmed by 0 bases and 2 bases, with 5 bases remaining between them.

This clone was seen a single time. The chain carries TRBV18 and TRBJ2-1; D is ambiguous. Per the germline V gene, CDR1 is KGHSH and CDR2 is LQKENI. V lost 5 bases and J lost 8, with 13 bases in between. CDR3 length equals 13 residues. The CDR3 loop is CASSTQSADEQFF. The CDR3 bases are TGTGCCAGCTCAACGCAAAGCGCGGATGAGCAGTTCTTC.

The chain joins TRBV7-2 to TRBJ2-6; D could derive from TRBD1 or TRBD2 (5 bases each). This CDR3 is built from 18 residues. The ends were cut back, 4 bases at V and 0 bases at J, with 16 bases in the middle. Germline V CDR1 and CDR2: SGHTA, FQGNSA. The CDR3 is CASSWGWTSRSGANVLTF. The CDR3 DNA reads as TGTGCCAGCAGCTGGGGGTGGACATCCCGCTCTGGGGCCAACGTCCTGACTTTC. The variable domain in full, completed from reference TRBV7-2 and TRBJ2-6, reads GAGVSQSPSNKVTEKGKDVELRCDPISGHTALYWYRQSLGQGLEFLIYFQGNSAPDKSGLPSDRFSAERTGGSVSTLTIQRTQQEDSAVYLCASSWGWTSRSGANVLTFGAGSRLTVL.

The V call is TRBV2, the J call TRBJ2-5; tentative D call: TRBD1 (5 bases). Germline assignment: CDR1 SNHLY and CDR2 FYNNEI. Trimming stripped 7 bases from V and 5 bases from J, with 20 bases between. The CDR3 has 15 amino acids. CDR3 protein: CASTPGKGMGETQYF. CDR3 nucleotides: TGTGCCAGCACCCCAGGGAAGGGGATGGGCGAGACCCAGTACTTC. The full variable domain, rest sourced from reference TRBV2 and TRBJ2-5, is EPEVTQTPSHQVTQMGQEVILRCVPISNHLYFYWYRQILGQKVEFLVSFYNNEISEKSEIFDDQFSVERPDGSNFTLKIRSTKLEDSAMYFCASTPGKGMGETQYFGPGTRLLVL.

This CDR3 is CAIRRQESTGELFF. In DNA form, the CDR3 reads TGTGCCATCAGACGGCAGGAATCGACCGGGGAGCTGTTTTTT. This chain joins TRBV10-3 and TRBJ2-2; D not resolved. V gave up 6 bases and J gave up 5 bases, with 13 bases separating them. The CDR3 is made up of 14 amino acids. Germline-derived CDR1 and CDR2 are ENHRY and SYGVKD.

The J gene is TRBJ2-5, the V gene TRBV10-3; TRBD1 might be the D (6 bases). There are 13 residues in the CDR3. Looked up from germline, CDR1 is ENHRY and CDR2 is SYGVKD. Trimming took 0 bases from V and 4 from J, leaving 6 bases between them. The CDR3 loop is CAISESDRETQYF. In nucleotides, the CDR3 is TGTGCCATCAGTGAGTCGGACAGAGAGACCCAGTACTTC.

This chain joins TRBV7-9 and TRBJ2-3; D not certain. This CDR3 region has 16 residues. Germline V gives CDR1 SEHNR, CDR2 FQNEAQ (reference sequence). With 6 bases removed from V and 2 bases from J, the gap between germline ends came to 18 bases. CDR3 DNA: TGTGCCAGCAGTCCGGCCGGGTCTCGAATCACAGATACGCAGTATTTT. Translation gives CASSPAGSRITDTQYF.

The chain uses TRBV27 and TRBJ1-1; TRBD1 is a possible D gene (5 bases). Germline V gene lookup returns CDR1 MNHEY and CDR2 SMNVEV (reference sequence). V was trimmed by 3 bases and J by 1 base, leaving 12 bases between them. CDR3 length: 15 residues. The CDR3 reads CASSFGGIGNTEAFF. CDR3 DNA: TGTGCCAGCAGTTTCGGGGGGATTGGGAACACTGAAGCTTTCTTT.

This clone showed up just once. V is TRBV7-2 and J is TRBJ2-7, with D unresolved. V lost 1 base, J lost 3 bases, and 10 bases lay in between. This CDR3 contains 14 residues. Per germline, CDR1 SGHTA and CDR2 FQGNSA. In DNA form, the CDR3 reads TGTGCCAGCAGCTTAGGTCTCTCCTACTACGAGCAGTACTTC. It specifies CASSLGLSYYEQYF.

The chain joins TRBV19 to TRBJ2-7; D may be TRBD1 (5 bases). The CDR3 is 13 amino acids. Trimming removed 4 bases from V and 3 bases from J, with 10 bases in between. Germline CDR1 reads LNHDA; CDR2 reads SQIVND (reference sequence). The CDR3 bases are TGTGCCAGTAGTAAGGACATAATCTACGAGCAGTACTTC. Protein: CASSKDIIYEQYF.

This sequence joins TRBV15 and TRBJ1-2; D remains unclear. The CDR3 contains 15 residues. The V and J ends lost 5 bases and 2 bases respectively, with 15 bases between them. Germline V gene data show CDR1 as LNHNV and CDR2 as YYDKDF (reference sequence). CDR3 coding DNA: TGTGCCACCAGCCGCTCCCCAGTCGCCAACTATGGCTACACCTTC. This sequence encodes CATSRSPVANYGYTF.

This chain joins TRBV5-4 and TRBJ1-5; tentatively, D is TRBD1 (6 bases). Deletions cut 4 bases from V and 4 bases from J, with 9 bases between. The CDR3 is made up of 13 amino acids. From germline, CDR1 is SGHNT and CDR2 YYREEE (reference sequence). The CDR3 sequence is CASSQGQNQPQHF. As DNA, the CDR3 is TGTGCCAGCAGCCAAGGACAGAATCAGCCCCAGCATTTT.

This chain joins TRBV6-6 and TRBJ2-2; D is perhaps TRBD1 or TRBD2 (5 bases each). V was pared by 5 bases and J by 4 bases, with 11 bases between. The germline CDR1 and CDR2 sequences are MNHNY and SVGAGI (reference sequence). This CDR3 region has 14 residues. The CDR3 region is CASSRDGRTGELFF. The DNA for the CDR3 is TGTGCCAGCAGTCGGGACGGACGCACCGGGGAGCTGTTTTTT.

A single count supports this clone. The chain carries TRBV2 and TRBJ1-6; D call uncertain. The CDR3 is 12 amino acids. CDR1 is SNHLY, CDR2 FYNNEI, per germline. V lost 2 bases, J lost 7 bases, and 3 bases lay in between. CDR3 protein: CASSESNSPLHF. CDR3 nucleotide sequence: TGTGCCAGCAGTGAATCCAATTCACCCCTCCACTTT.

This clone has a single count. This sequence joins TRBV6-1 and TRBJ1-6; D is possibly TRBD1 (6 bases). The CDR3 contains 17 residues. V was clipped by 2 bases and J by 1 base, with 12 bases between them. Germline CDR1 is MNHNS and CDR2 is SASEGT. The CDR3, as DNA: TGTGCCAGCAGTGAACCGGGACATGGGTCCTATAATTCACCCCTCCACTTT. Its translation: CASSEPGHGSYNSPLHF.

The V and J genes are TRBV2 and TRBJ2-7; TRBD2 matches 9 bases. With 4 bases clipped from V and 3 bases from J, the junction kept 7 bases outside the gene matches. The germline CDR1 and CDR2 sequences are SNHLY and FYNNEI. CDR3 size: 15 residues. The CDR3 here is CASSVAGALRYEQYF. The CDR3 DNA reads as TGTGCCAGCAGTGTAGCGGGAGCCCTTCGCTACGAGCAGTACTTC.

This clone has a single count. CDR3 sequence (DNA): TGTGCCAGCAGCGGGGATAATTCACCCCTCCACTTT. Protein: CASSGDNSPLHF. The V gene is TRBV9, the J gene TRBJ1-6, with D unclear. V lost 3 bases, J lost 5 bases, and 3 bases lay in between. Per the germline V gene, CDR1 is SGDLS and CDR2 is YYNGEE. The CDR3 has 12 residues.

The chain joins TRBV27 to TRBJ1-4; TRBD1 might be the D (5 bases). The CDR3 runs to 14 residues. V lost 8 bases, J lost 5 bases, and 15 bases lay in between. Germline V gene sequence: CDR1 MNHEY, CDR2 SMNVEV (reference sequence). The CDR3 region has the DNA TGTGCCAGCTCCGGGAGGGACCGGAATGAAAAACTGTTTTTT. Amino acids: CASSGRDRNEKLFF.

This clone showed up just once. Other nucleotide sequences from this sample produce the same CDR3. The chain is built from TRBV27 and TRBJ2-5; D is unresolved. The CDR3 extends over 13 amino acids. Germline V CDR1 and CDR2: MNHEY, SMNVEV (reference sequence). Deletions cut 0 bases from V and 0 bases from J, with 2 bases between. The CDR3 nucleotides read TGTGCCAGCAGTTTATCCCACCAAGAGACCCAGTACTTC. Its translation: CASSLSHQETQYF.

The chain carries TRBV6-1 and TRBJ1-5; 7 bases align to TRBD1. J was trimmed by 0 bases and V by 8 bases; bases with no gene match: 4. The CDR3 covers 14 residues. Germline V gene data show CDR1 as MNHNS and CDR2 as SASEGT. CDR3 sequence (DNA): TGTGCCAGCTTCAGGGGGTATAGCAATCAGCCCCAGCATTTT. Amino acid sequence: CASFRGYSNQPQHF.

This clone was detected a few times. The rearrangement uses TRBV7-2 and TRBJ2-1, with D tentatively TRBD1 or TRBD2 (7 bases each). Trimming stripped 5 bases from V and 6 bases from J, with 17 bases between. CDR1 is SGHTA, CDR2 FQGNSA, per germline. CDR3 size: 15 residues. The CDR3 DNA reads TGTGCCAGCAGCCCCCAGGGGGGGGCGGGCAATGAGCAGTTCTTC. Its protein product is CASSPQGGAGNEQFF.